Included here is one TCR beta chain sequence, with context. Its antigen remains unknown. This sample stems from a study of graft-versus-host responses after intestinal transplantation. Overall study findings and caveats: Where graft-donor T cell macrochimerism was present, patients had high graft-versus-host to host-versus-graft clonal ratios in allografts.

Generated by immunoSEQ multiplex PCR, the TCRdb table keeps only in-frame clones and is missing some. The sample records around 100,000 clones, 80% to 95% being singletons. The CDR3 is 14 residues long. CDR1 is MNHEY, CDR2 SVGAGI, per germline. V was trimmed by 7 bases and J by 4 bases, leaving 13 bases between them. V and J are TRBV6-5 and TRBJ2-2; D may match TRBD1 or TRBD2 (6 bases each). The sample here was unstimulated CD8+ T cells sorted from spleen or lymph node cells, taken before intestinal transplant. The clonotype was recovered from a human donor who received an intestinal transplant. The CDR3 sequence is CASNPEGGTGELFF. The CDR3 bases are TGTGCCAGCAATCCAGAGGGGGGCACCGGGGAGCTGTTTTTT.